This T cell receptor (beta chain) was profiled in a study of tumor-infiltrating T cells and Merkel cell polyomavirus (dated 2017 in TCRdb). Background for the entire study: In Merkel cell carcinoma patients, the study investigated CD8+ T cells specific for the Merkel cell polyomavirus KLL epitope. Patients presented at varying disease stages and were followed for a median of 2.7 years, with a range of 1. Across the study, one tumor sample was a frozen nodal tumor digest and one was a flash-frozen core biopsy of a metastasis. In 14 to 15 samples, KLL-tetramer-sorted cells taken from blood or tumor-infiltrating lymphocytes underwent TRB sequencing, as did about 12 matched whole-tumor samples. Sorted samples averaged about 740 cells from blood (range about 350-8,500) and nearly 6,000 cells from TIL (range about 1,800-13,000). Patient treatments varied, were not standardized, and included chemotherapy, radiation and immunotherapies. Broad study findings and their caveats: The small sample size of the study (n of about twelve patients) is a limitation. A higher fraction of KLL-specific T cells within tumors (roughly 1.7-20% versus about 0-0.15%) was associated with significantly better MCC-specific survival. KLL-specific TRB repertoires were diverse and largely private, with only one public clonotype among a few hundred unique sequences, shared by two patients. A significant MCC-specific survival advantage (P = 0.0051) was associated with a greater number of unique KLL-specific clonotypes in tumors (roughly 5-108 vs 0-3). Because only a single viral epitope was studied, T cells directed against other Merkel cell polyomavirus epitopes were not captured.

Preparation of the library involved the immunoSEQ multiplex PCR assay. Genomic DNA extraction, TRB sequencing and normalization were carried out by Adaptive Biotechnologies (Seattle, WA). The original methods were these. Only TRB sequences with an estimated two or more genomes were counted as tetramer-positive clonotypes. To compute clonality, the Shannon entropy of productive TRB sequences was normalized by log2 of unique productive sequences and then subtracted from one. To identify KLL-specific clonotypes in tumors, TCRbeta CDR3 amino acid sequences were matched against the sequences from the tetramer-sorted sample of each patient. This is the immuneACCESS table as TCRdb keeps it, with only in-frame sequences that have V and J called. A part of the clones is gone; compared with another copy, unresolved V genes explain less than half, and the rest is unexplained. The V and J calls and clone size come from that table; D and trimming were worked out from the DNA. The table for this sample lists dozens of clones.

The CDR3 measures 19 amino acids from cysteine to phenylalanine. Kept here is only the CDR3 DNA, which spans 57 bases and is read in frame from base 1. CDR1 and CDR2 are read off the germline V gene (reference sequence) as SEHNR and FQNEAQ. V and J lose 5 bases and 5 bases, and a span of 25 bases separates them. Robust positive staining for Merkel cell polyomavirus Large T antigen was observed by immunohistochemistry in the tumors of all patients. Eleven to twelve Merkel cell carcinoma patients were included, each with robust KLL-tetramer+ populations (above 0.04% of CD8+ T cells) in blood and/or cultured TIL. All patients were Caucasian, with a median age of about 60 years and a range of roughly 50 to 85 years. At least 1.9 million cells were stained with anti-CD8 PE antibody, a KLL APC tetramer and 7-AAD viability dye. Heparinized blood underwent Ficoll preparation to isolate peripheral blood mononuclear cells, which were then cryopreserved. Cells that were tetramer-positive and CD8-high were sorted on a FACSAriaII and then flash frozen.

On this clone itself: Base qualities are not at hand, and no much larger clone is one base apart.

The sequence derives from a woman in her fifties or sixties with Merkel cell carcinoma. The sample taken for sequencing was Merkel cell polyomavirus peptide tetramer+ CD8+ T cells sorted from blood. Reading the label with the study, this specimen's cell subset or site is: CD8+ T cells binding a tetramer loaded with the MCPyV common T-antigen KLL epitope. The V gene is TRBV7-9 and the J gene is TRBJ2-6; a confident D gene designation cannot be given. The bases read TGTGCCAGCAGCGAGACGGCATACCATGACAAAAGTCGGGCCAACGTCCTGACTTTC. This is translated as CASSETAYHDKSRANVLTF. Supplemented by the reference TRBV7-9 and TRBJ2-6 proteins around the CDR3, the complete variable domain is DTGVSQNPRHKITKRGQNVTFRCDPISEHNRLYWYRQTLGQGPEFLTYFQNEAQLEKSRLLSDRFSAERPKGSFSTLEIQRTEQGDSAMYLCASSETAYHDKSRANVLTFGAGSRLTVL.